A single sample is the source of the 6 T cell receptor beta chains below, sequenced in a study of blood T cells in healthy people across ages. Next came a second PCR, run for about 7 to 11 cycles, which used a sample-barcoded 5' primer along with a J-beta primer mix. MiXCR, run by TCRdb on the 5' RACE reads, gives a single entry per CDR3 protein. The data contain some 880,000 distinct CDR3 sequences, 35% to 40% of them singletons. The sample taken for sequencing was blood. These receptors were taken from a man aged 18 to 30 in good health.

The chain carries TRBV20-1 and TRBJ1-6; D gene ambiguous. Between the trimmed V and J ends, which lost 8 bases and 4 bases, there was a span of 18 bases. The CDR3 covers 15 residues. Germline CDR1 reads DFQATT; CDR2 reads SNEGSKA (reference sequence). The CDR3 DNA reads as TGCAGTTCTATAGGCGTGGAGACTTATAATTCACCCCTCCACTTT. Protein product: CSSIGVETYNSPLHF.

The chain joins TRBV6-2 or TRBV6-3 to TRBJ2-2; tentatively, D is TRBD1 (5 bases). The V end lost 8 bases, the J end lost 4 bases, and 20 bases lay between the germline ends. The CDR3 is made up of 16 amino acids. Germline CDR1 reads MNHEY; CDR2 reads SVGEGT. This CDR3 reads CASSTSKGQITGELFF. In DNA form, the CDR3 reads TGTGCCAGCTCGACCAGCAAGGGGCAGATCACCGGGGAGCTGTTTTTT.

The table lists this clonotype with many counts. This chain joins TRBV6-5 and TRBJ1-2; the D is unclear. The CDR3 is 17 amino acids. The ends were cut back, 0 bases at V and 7 bases at J, with 21 bases in the middle. CDR1 is MNHEY, CDR2 SVGAGI, per germline. The CDR3 reads CASSYSMDPTFGRGYTF. The CDR3 DNA follows: TGTGCCAGCAGTTACTCGATGGACCCTACTTTTGGTCGTGGCTACACCTTC.

The chain recombines TRBV6-6 with TRBJ1-2; D ambiguous. V lost 5 bases, J lost 0 bases, and 10 bases lay in between. Looked up from germline, CDR1 is MNHNY and CDR2 is SVGAGI (reference sequence). CDR3 length equals 14 residues. CDR3 sequence: CASSALNSNYGYTF. The CDR3 DNA follows: TGTGCCAGCAGTGCCCTTAATTCTAACTATGGCTACACCTTC.

The chain uses TRBV7-9 and TRBJ2-1; D not resolved. Per germline, CDR1 SEHNR and CDR2 FQNEAQ (reference sequence). The CDR3 runs to 13 residues. V was pared by 5 bases and J by 10 bases, with 15 bases between. The CDR3 spells CASSPELVEEQFF. The DNA for the CDR3 is TGTGCCAGCAGCCCCGAACTGGTGGAGGAGCAGTTCTTC.

In this sample, this clonotype turned up a few times. The chain employs TRBV6-5 and TRBJ1-5; no reliable D call. V lost 5 bases, J lost 0 bases, and 11 bases lay in between. There are 15 residues in the CDR3. CDR1 is MNHEY and CDR2 is SVGAGI in the germline V gene. The CDR3 loop is CASSPVIYSNQPQHF. CDR3 nucleotides: TGTGCCAGCAGTCCAGTTATTTATAGCAATCAGCCCCAGCATTTT.